The present entry profiles one T cell receptor (beta chain) with its context. The CDR3 length is 15 residues. V shed 0 bases and J shed 8 bases, with 11 bases lying between them. CDR1 LGHNA and CDR2 YNFKEQ come from the germline V gene. This record belongs to a study of cytomegalovirus exposure and HLA in healthy donors. Researchers ran the PCR with 60 Vbeta and 13 Jbeta primers. TCRdb's copy holds only in-frame clones and misses some; the assay was immunoSEQ multiplex PCR. This sample yields 150,000 to 200,000 clones, of which over 75% are seen a single time; about 0.23% belongs to the top ten. The chain combines TRBV4-2 with TRBJ1-6; D might be TRBD1 (6 bases). The source material was PBMCs. The source of this sequence is a girl younger than two in good health and CMV-seronegative. The CDR3 loop is CASSQDQGLDSPLHF. For the CDR3, the DNA is TGTGCCAGCAGCCAAGATCAGGGGCTGGATTCACCCCTCCACTTT.